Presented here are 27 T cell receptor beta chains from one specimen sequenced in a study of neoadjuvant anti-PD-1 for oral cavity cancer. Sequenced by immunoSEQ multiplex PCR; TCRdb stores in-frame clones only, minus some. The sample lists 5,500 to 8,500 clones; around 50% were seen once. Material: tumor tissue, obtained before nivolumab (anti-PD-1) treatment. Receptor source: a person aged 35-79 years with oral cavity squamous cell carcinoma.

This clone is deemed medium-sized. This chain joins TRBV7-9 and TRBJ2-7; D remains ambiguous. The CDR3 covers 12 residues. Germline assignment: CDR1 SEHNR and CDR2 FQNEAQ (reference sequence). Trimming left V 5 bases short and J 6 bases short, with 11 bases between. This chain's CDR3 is CASSRALTEQYF. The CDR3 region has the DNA TGTGCCAGCAGCCGGGCTTTAACCGAGCAGTACTTC.

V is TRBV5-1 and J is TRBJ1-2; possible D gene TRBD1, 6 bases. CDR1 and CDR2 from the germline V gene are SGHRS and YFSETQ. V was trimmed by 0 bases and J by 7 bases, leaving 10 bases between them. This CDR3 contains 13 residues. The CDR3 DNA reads TGCGCCAGCAGCTTGGAAGGGACACGTGGCTACACCTTC. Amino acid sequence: CASSLEGTRGYTF.

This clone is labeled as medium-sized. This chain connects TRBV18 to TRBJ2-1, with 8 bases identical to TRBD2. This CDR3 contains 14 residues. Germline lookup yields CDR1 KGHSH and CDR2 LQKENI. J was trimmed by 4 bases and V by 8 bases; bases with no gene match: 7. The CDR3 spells CASLSGGQYNEQFF. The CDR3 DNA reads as TGTGCCAGCCTCAGCGGGGGCCAATACAATGAGCAGTTCTTC.

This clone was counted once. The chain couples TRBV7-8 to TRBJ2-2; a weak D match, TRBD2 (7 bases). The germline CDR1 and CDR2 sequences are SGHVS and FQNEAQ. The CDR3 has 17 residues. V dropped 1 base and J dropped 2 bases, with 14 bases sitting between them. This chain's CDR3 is CASSLGAGALNTGELFF. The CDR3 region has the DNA TGTGCCAGCAGCTTAGGGGCGGGGGCGTTAAACACCGGGGAGCTGTTTTTT.

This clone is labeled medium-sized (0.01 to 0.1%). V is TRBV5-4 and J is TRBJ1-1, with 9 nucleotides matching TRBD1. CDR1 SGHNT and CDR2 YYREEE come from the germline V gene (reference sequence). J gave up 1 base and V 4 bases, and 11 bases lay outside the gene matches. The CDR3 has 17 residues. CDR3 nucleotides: TGTGCCAGCAGCCCGGCCCCCGGGACAGGGAGGAACACTGAAGCTTTCTTT. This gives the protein CASSPAPGTGRNTEAFF. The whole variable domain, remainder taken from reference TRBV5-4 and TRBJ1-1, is ETGVTQSPTHLIKTRGQQVTLRCSSQSGHNTVSWYQQALGQGPQFIFQYYREEENGRGNFPPRFSGLQFPNYSSELNVNALELDDSALYLCASSPAPGTGRNTEAFFGQGTRLTVV.

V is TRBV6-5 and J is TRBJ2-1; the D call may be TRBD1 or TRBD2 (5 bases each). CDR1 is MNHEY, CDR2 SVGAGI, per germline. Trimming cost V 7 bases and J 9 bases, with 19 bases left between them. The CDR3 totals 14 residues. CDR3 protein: CASTRGSPTSEQFF. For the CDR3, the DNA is TGTGCCAGCACCCGGGGCAGCCCTACAAGTGAGCAGTTCTTC.

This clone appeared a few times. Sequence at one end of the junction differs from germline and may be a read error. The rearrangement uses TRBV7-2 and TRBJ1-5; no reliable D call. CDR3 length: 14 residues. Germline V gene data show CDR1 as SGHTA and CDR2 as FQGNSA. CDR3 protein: CASSLGGFNQPQHF. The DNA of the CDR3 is TGTGCCAGCAGTTTAGGAGGGTTCAATCAGCCCCAGCATTTT.

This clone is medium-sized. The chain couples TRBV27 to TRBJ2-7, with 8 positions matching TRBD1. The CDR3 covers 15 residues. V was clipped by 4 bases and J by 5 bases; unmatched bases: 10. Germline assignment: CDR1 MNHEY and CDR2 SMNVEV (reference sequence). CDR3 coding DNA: TGTGCCAGCAGTTCCCAGGGGGCCCCCTACGACGAGCAGTACTTC. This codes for CASSSQGAPYDEQYF.

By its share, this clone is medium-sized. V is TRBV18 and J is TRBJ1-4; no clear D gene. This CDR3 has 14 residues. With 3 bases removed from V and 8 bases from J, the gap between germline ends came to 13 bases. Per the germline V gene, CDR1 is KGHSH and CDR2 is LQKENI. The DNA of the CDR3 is TGTGCCAGCTCACCTTTCAGAGACGGGGAAAAACTGTTTTTT. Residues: CASSPFRDGEKLFF.

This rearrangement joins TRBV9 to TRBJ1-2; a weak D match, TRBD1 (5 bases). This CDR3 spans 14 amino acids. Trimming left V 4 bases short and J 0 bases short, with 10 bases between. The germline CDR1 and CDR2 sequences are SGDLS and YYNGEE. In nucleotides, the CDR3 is TGTGCCAGCAGCCCCGACAGTTCTAACTATGGCTACACCTTC. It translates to CASSPDSSNYGYTF.

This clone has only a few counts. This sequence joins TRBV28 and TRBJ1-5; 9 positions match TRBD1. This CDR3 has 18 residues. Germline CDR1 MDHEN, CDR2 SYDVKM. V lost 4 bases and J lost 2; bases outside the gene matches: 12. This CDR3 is CASSSPTGGAWGNQPQHF. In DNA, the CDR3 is TGTGCCAGCAGTTCCCCTACAGGGGGCGCCTGGGGCAATCAGCCCCAGCATTTT.

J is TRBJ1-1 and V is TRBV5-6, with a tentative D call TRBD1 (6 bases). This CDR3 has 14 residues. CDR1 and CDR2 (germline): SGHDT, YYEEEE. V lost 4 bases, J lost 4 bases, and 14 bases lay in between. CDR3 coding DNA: TGTGCCAGCAGCCAGACAGGAGGGGGCACTGAAGCTTTCTTT. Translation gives CASSQTGGGTEAFF.

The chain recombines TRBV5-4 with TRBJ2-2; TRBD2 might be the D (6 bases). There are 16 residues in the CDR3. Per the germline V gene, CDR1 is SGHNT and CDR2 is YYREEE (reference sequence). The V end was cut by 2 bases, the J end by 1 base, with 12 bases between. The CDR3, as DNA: TGTGCCAGCAGCTTTGGAGGGAATCGGAACACCGGGGAGCTGTTTTTT. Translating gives CASSFGGNRNTGELFF.

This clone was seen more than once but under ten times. The CDR3 is CASSARQGSSYEQYF. Written as DNA, the CDR3 is TGTGCCAGCAGTGCCCGACAGGGAAGTAGCTACGAGCAGTACTTC. The gene calls are TRBV7-8 and TRBJ2-7, with 7 bases fitting TRBD1. Germline V CDR1 and CDR2: SGHVS, FQNEAQ. The CDR3 runs 15 residues. V gave up 6 bases and J gave up 3 bases; unmatched junction bases: 11.

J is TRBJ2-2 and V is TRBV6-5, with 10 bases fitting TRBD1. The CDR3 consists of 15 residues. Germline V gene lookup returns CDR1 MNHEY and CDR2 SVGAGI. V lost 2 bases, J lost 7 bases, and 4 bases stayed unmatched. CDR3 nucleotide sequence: TGTGCCAGCAGTTACGGACAGGGGGACGGCGGGGAGCTGTTTTTT. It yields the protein CASSYGQGDGGELFF.

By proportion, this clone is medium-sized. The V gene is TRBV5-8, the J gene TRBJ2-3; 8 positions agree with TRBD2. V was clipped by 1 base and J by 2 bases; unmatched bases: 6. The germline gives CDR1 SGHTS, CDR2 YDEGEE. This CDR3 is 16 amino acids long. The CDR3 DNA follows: TGTGCCAGCAGCTTGTCTTGGACTAGCCTCACAGATACGCAGTATTTT. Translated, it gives CASSLSWTSLTDTQYF. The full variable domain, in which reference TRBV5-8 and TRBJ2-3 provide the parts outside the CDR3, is EAGVTQSPTHLIKTRGQQATLRCSPISGHTSVYWYQQALGLGLQFLLWYDEGEERNRGNFPPRFSGRQFPNYSSELNVNALELEDSALYLCASSLSWTSLTDTQYFGPGTRLTVL.

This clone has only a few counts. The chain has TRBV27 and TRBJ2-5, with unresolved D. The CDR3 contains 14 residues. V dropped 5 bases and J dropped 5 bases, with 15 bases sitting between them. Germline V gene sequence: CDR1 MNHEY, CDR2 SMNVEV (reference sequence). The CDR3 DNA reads TGTGCCAGCAGTCCCTCGGGCATGATGGAGACCCAGTACTTC. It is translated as CASSPSGMMETQYF.

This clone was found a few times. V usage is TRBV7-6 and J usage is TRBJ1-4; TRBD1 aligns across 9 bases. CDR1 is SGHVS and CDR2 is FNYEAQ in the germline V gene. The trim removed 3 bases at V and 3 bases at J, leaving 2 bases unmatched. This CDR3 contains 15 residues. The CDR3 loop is CASSFRDRANEKLFF. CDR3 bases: TGTGCCAGCAGCTTCCGGGACAGGGCTAATGAAAAACTGTTTTTT.

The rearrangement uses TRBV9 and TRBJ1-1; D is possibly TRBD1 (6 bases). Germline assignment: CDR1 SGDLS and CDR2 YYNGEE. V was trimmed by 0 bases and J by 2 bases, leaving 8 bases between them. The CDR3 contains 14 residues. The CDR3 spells CASSVEQGNTEAFF. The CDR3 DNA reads TGTGCCAGCAGCGTAGAACAGGGAAACACTGAAGCTTTCTTT.

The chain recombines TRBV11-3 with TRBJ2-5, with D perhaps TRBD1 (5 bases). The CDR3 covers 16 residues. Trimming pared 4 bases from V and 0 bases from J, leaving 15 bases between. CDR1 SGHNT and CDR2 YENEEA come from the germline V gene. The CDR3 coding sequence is TGTGCCAGCAGCTCCGTCGGGCAGGGTGACCAAGAGACCCAGTACTTC. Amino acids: CASSSVGQGDQETQYF.

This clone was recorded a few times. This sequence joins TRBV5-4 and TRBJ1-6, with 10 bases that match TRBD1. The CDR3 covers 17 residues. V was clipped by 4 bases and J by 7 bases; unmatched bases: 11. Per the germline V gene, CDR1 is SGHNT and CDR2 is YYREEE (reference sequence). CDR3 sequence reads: CASSTTGQGSRNSPLHF. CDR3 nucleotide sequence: TGTGCCAGCAGCACCACGGGACAGGGGTCAAGGAATTCACCCCTCCACTTT.

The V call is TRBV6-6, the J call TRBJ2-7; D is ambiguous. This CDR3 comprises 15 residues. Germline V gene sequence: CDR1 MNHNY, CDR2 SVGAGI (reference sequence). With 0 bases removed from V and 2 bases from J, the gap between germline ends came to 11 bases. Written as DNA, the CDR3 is TGTGCCAGCAGTTACTCGATTTTCGGTGCCTACGAGCAGTACTTC. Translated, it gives CASSYSIFGAYEQYF.

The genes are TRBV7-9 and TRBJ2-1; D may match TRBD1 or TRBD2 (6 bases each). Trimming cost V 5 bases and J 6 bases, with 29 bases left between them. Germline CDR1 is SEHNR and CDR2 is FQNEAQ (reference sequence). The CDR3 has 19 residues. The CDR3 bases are TGTGCCAGCAGCCTTAGAGAAGGGGGATTTCGCGGGACGCGCAATGAGCAGTTCTTC. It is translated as CASSLREGGFRGTRNEQFF.

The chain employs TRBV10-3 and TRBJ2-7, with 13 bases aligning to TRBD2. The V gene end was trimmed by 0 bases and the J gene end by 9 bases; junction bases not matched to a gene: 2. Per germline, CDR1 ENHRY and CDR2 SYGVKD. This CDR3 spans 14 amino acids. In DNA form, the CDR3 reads TGTGCCATCAGTGAGTCGACTAGCGGGGGGATGCAGTACTTC. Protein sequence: CAISESTSGGMQYF.

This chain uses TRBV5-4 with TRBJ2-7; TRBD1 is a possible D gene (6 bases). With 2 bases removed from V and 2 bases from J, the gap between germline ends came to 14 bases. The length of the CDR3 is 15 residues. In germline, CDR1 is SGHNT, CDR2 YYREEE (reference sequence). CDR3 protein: CASSLGRTATYEQYF. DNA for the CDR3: TGTGCCAGCAGCTTAGGGCGGACAGCAACCTACGAGCAGTACTTC.

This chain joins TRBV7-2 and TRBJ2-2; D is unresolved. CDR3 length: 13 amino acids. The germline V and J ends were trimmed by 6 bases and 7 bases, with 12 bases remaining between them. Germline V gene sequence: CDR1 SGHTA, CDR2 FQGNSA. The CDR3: CASRQHPGGELFF. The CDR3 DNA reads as TGTGCCAGCAGACAACACCCCGGCGGGGAGCTGTTTTTT.

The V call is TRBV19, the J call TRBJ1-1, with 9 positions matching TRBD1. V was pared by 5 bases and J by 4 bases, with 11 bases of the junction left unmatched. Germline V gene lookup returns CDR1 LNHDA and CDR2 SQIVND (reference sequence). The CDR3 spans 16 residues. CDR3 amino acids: CASSPRADRGATEAFF. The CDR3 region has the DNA TGTGCCAGTAGTCCCAGGGCGGACAGGGGAGCCACTGAAGCTTTCTTT.